Listed here is a single T cell receptor beta chain. Looked up from germline, CDR1 is SGDLS and CDR2 is YYNGEE. The CDR3 runs to 13 residues. Trimming pared 7 bases from V and 0 bases from J, leaving 7 bases between. The data were obtained in a study of cytomegalovirus exposure and HLA in healthy donors. A multiplex PCR was run with 60 Vbeta primers and 13 Jbeta primers. Data came from immunoSEQ multiplex PCR; TCRdb stores just in-frame clones and leaves some out. The sample includes 90,000 to 110,000 clones, approximately 16% of them seen just once. The gene calls are TRBV9 and TRBJ2-2; D gene unclear. Sequencing was done on a sample of PBMCs. This receptor was obtained from a female donor in good health and CMV-seronegative. The CDR3 DNA sequence: TGTGCCAGCGTAGAGCCGAACACCGGGGAGCTGTTTTTT. Translating it yields CASVEPNTGELFF.